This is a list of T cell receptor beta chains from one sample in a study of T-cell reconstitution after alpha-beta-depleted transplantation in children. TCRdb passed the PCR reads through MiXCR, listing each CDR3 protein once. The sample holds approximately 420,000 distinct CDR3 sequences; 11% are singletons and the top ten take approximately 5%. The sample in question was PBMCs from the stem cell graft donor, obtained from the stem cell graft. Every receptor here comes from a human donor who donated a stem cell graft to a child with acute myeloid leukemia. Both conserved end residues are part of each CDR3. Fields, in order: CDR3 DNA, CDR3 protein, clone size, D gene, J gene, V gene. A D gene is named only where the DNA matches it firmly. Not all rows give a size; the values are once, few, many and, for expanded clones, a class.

cdr3_nt: TGTGCCAGCAGCTTCCGGAGGCCTGAGGACGAGCAGTACTTC
cdr3_aa: CASSFRRPEDEQYF
clone_size: few
d_call: NA
j_call: TRBJ2-7
v_call: TRBV7-9

cdr3_nt: TGTGCCAGCAGCCTGGGACTAGCGGGAGCTACGGGCTACGAGCAGTACTTC
cdr3_aa: CASSLGLAGATGYEQYF
clone_size: NA
d_call: TRBD2
j_call: TRBJ2-7
v_call: TRBV3-1

cdr3_nt: TGTGCCAGCAGCTCCACCTCGACTAACAATGAGCAGTTCTTC
cdr3_aa: CASSSTSTNNEQFF
clone_size: NA
d_call: NA
j_call: TRBJ2-1
v_call: TRBV7-6

cdr3_nt: TGTGCCAGCAGTTACGGAGGAAACCAAGAGACCCAGTACTTC
cdr3_aa: CASSYGGNQETQYF
clone_size: few
d_call: NA
j_call: TRBJ2-5
v_call: TRBV6-2/TRBV6-3

cdr3_nt: TGTGCCAGCAGCTTCCAGGGCAACCCACGCTCTGGAAACACCATATATTTT
cdr3_aa: CASSFQGNPRSGNTIYF
clone_size: few
d_call: NA
j_call: TRBJ1-3
v_call: TRBV7-8

cdr3_nt: TGCAGCGTTGTGGGAGGTCGCGAGCAGTACTTC
cdr3_aa: CSVVGGREQYF
clone_size: many
d_call: NA
j_call: TRBJ2-7
v_call: TRBV29-1

cdr3_nt: TGTGCCAGCAGTTACCCCCAGGGGGGAGCAGATACGCAGTATTTT
cdr3_aa: CASSYPQGGADTQYF
clone_size: NA
d_call: NA
j_call: TRBJ2-3
v_call: TRBV6-5

cdr3_nt: TGCGCCAGCAGTGCCGGGCGTGGGACAGATACGCAGTATTTT
cdr3_aa: CASSAGRGTDTQYF
clone_size: many
d_call: NA
j_call: TRBJ2-3
v_call: TRBV10-1

cdr3_nt: TGCAGTGCTAGAGATCGCAGGGGATACAATCAGCCCCAGCATTTT
cdr3_aa: CSARDRRGYNQPQHF
clone_size: few
d_call: NA
j_call: TRBJ1-5
v_call: TRBV20-1

cdr3_nt: TGTGCCTGGACCCCGAGTGGAAACACCATATATTTT
cdr3_aa: CAWTPSGNTIYF
clone_size: NA
d_call: NA
j_call: TRBJ1-3
v_call: TRBV30

cdr3_nt: TGTGCCAGCAGCCAAGACAGGTCCGGGTCCCAGCATTTT
cdr3_aa: CASSQDRSGSQHF
clone_size: NA
d_call: NA
j_call: TRBJ1-5
v_call: TRBV4-2

cdr3_nt: TGCGCCAGCAGCTTATTTTCGAGCCTCGCTAACTATGGCTACACCTTC
cdr3_aa: CASSLFSSLANYGYTF
clone_size: few
d_call: NA
j_call: TRBJ1-2
v_call: TRBV5-1

cdr3_nt: TGTGCCAGCAGCTTATTCAGGAGCAGGTACCAAGAGACCCAGTACTTC
cdr3_aa: CASSLFRSRYQETQYF
clone_size: many
d_call: NA
j_call: TRBJ2-5
v_call: TRBV7-9

cdr3_nt: TGTGCCAGCAGCGACGTCGGGGGGGACCAAGAGACCCAGTACTTC
cdr3_aa: CASSDVGGDQETQYF
clone_size: few
d_call: TRBD2
j_call: TRBJ2-5
v_call: TRBV7-9

cdr3_nt: TGTGCCAGCATCCTCCGGGACAGGGACTTCGATACGCAGTATTTT
cdr3_aa: CASILRDRDFDTQYF
clone_size: NA
d_call: TRBD1
j_call: TRBJ2-3
v_call: TRBV11-2

cdr3_nt: TGTGCCAGCAGTTACGAGGATCCTGGGGCCAACGTCCTGACTTTC
cdr3_aa: CASSYEDPGANVLTF
clone_size: few
d_call: NA
j_call: TRBJ2-6
v_call: TRBV6-5

cdr3_nt: TGTGCCAGCAGCCTACAGGGTCTCTACAATGAGCAGTTCTTC
cdr3_aa: CASSLQGLYNEQFF
clone_size: few
d_call: NA
j_call: TRBJ2-1
v_call: TRBV11-1

cdr3_nt: TGCAGTGCTAGAGATAATCAGGGGGCAGAAAAACTGTTTTTT
cdr3_aa: CSARDNQGAEKLFF
clone_size: NA
d_call: TRBD1
j_call: TRBJ1-4
v_call: TRBV20-1

cdr3_nt: TGTGCCAGCAATACGAGGGGGTTTCAAGAGACCCAGTACTTC
cdr3_aa: CASNTRGFQETQYF
clone_size: many
d_call: NA
j_call: TRBJ2-5
v_call: TRBV6-6

cdr3_nt: TGTGCCAGCAGTTCGGACAGGGGCTTCATCGCAGATACGCAGTATTTT
cdr3_aa: CASSSDRGFIADTQYF
clone_size: many
d_call: TRBD1
j_call: TRBJ2-3
v_call: TRBV6-5

cdr3_nt: TGTGCCAGCAGTTTAGCAGGAGTCAGTGGGGCAGATACGCAGTATTTT
cdr3_aa: CASSLAGVSGADTQYF
clone_size: NA
d_call: NA
j_call: TRBJ2-3
v_call: TRBV12-3/TRBV12-4

cdr3_nt: TGTGCCAGCAGCTTAGAAAGACTAGCGGGTGTTTACAATGAGCAGTTCTTC
cdr3_aa: CASSLERLAGVYNEQFF
clone_size: NA
d_call: TRBD2
j_call: TRBJ2-1
v_call: TRBV11-2

cdr3_nt: TGTGCCAGCAGTTGGGGTGGAGAAGACGAGCAGTACTTC
cdr3_aa: CASSWGGEDEQYF
clone_size: many
d_call: NA
j_call: TRBJ2-7
v_call: TRBV27

cdr3_nt: TGTGCCTGGAGTAAGGACAGGGACGAAAAACTGTTTTTT
cdr3_aa: CAWSKDRDEKLFF
clone_size: NA
d_call: TRBD1
j_call: TRBJ1-4
v_call: TRBV30

cdr3_nt: TGTGCCAGCAGTTTTCCGAAGACAAACTACGAGCAGTACTTC
cdr3_aa: CASSFPKTNYEQYF
clone_size: few
d_call: NA
j_call: TRBJ2-7
v_call: TRBV28

cdr3_nt: TGTGCCAGCTCACTAGCGGGAGTTGTCAATGAGCAGTTCTTC
cdr3_aa: CASSLAGVVNEQFF
clone_size: many
d_call: TRBD2
j_call: TRBJ2-1
v_call: TRBV7-8

cdr3_nt: TGTGCCAGCAGTGAGGTCGGTCGGGGGAACACCATATATTTT
cdr3_aa: CASSEVGRGNTIYF
clone_size: NA
d_call: NA
j_call: TRBJ1-3
v_call: TRBV25-1

cdr3_nt: TGTGCCAGCAGTCCCTTTCGTGAGACCCAGTACTTC
cdr3_aa: CASSPFRETQYF
clone_size: few
d_call: NA
j_call: TRBJ2-5
v_call: TRBV6-9

cdr3_nt: TGTGCCAGCAGAACCCCCGGCTATGGCTACACCTTC
cdr3_aa: CASRTPGYGYTF
clone_size: many
d_call: NA
j_call: TRBJ1-2
v_call: TRBV6-2/TRBV6-3

cdr3_nt: TGCGCCAGCAGCCAAGGTCCAAGGGGTAATGAGCAGTTCTTC
cdr3_aa: CASSQGPRGNEQFF
clone_size: many
d_call: NA
j_call: TRBJ2-1
v_call: TRBV4-1

cdr3_nt: TGTGCCAGCAGTTACTCCAGGGAGGGAGCTTTCTTT
cdr3_aa: CASSYSREGAFF
clone_size: few
d_call: NA
j_call: TRBJ1-1
v_call: TRBV6-2/TRBV6-3

cdr3_nt: TGTGCCAGCAGTGCCCCACGGAGGTCTAGCGGGGTTGGAGAGACCCAGTACTTC
cdr3_aa: CASSAPRRSSGVGETQYF
clone_size: many
d_call: TRBD2
j_call: TRBJ2-5
v_call: TRBV6-1